This TCR beta chain was profiled in a study of CD8+CD57+ T cells in acquired aplastic anemia. About the study: Mean DNA quantity obtained from sorted CD4+ and CD8+ cells was 3 to 3.5 ug. Study-wide findings and caveats: Both patients and controls carried the same twenty-nine CD8+ CDR3 sequences. Patients showed no significant difference from controls in CD8+ Simpson's diversity.

The CDR3 extends over 14 amino acids. Germline-derived CDR1 and CDR2 are SEHNR and FQNEAQ (reference sequence). V lost 9 bases, J lost 4 bases, and 17 bases lay in between. With regard to this clonotype: Its antigen is currently unknown.

Both TCR beta VDJ combination and CDR3 sequence profiling were carried out. Genomic DNA was the template for this profiling. Using its own MiXCR run on the reads, TCRdb lists one record per CDR3 protein. The table records roughly 170,000 distinct CDR3 sequences, about 64% of them present only once. This TCR came from a human donor in good health. The material sequenced was sorted CD4+, CD8+, or CD8+CD57+ T cells (not recorded which) from PBMCs. The genes are TRBV7-9 and TRBJ2-3; D may be TRBD1 or TRBD2 (6 bases each). CDR3 in DNA: TGTGCCAGTCGGGGGCCCCGGGGTCCAGATACGCAGTATTTT. Amino acids: CASRGPRGPDTQYF.